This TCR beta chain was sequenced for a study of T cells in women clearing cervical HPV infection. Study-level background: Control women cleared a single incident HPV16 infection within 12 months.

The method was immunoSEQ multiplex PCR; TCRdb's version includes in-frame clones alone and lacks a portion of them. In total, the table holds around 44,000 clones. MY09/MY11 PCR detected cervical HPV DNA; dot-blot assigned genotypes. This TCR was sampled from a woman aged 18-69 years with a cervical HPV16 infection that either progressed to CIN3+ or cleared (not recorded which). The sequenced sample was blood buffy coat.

CDR3 bases read: TGCGCCAGCAGTGAGTCTAATACGCTAGCGGGAGCCCCACAGACC. The encoded protein is CASSESNTLAGAPQT. The whole CDR3 protein reads CASSESNTLAGAPQTQYF. V is TRBV10-1 and J is TRBJ2-5, with 10 bases that match TRBD2. The CDR3 is cut off 3 residues early in the read; its end comes from the germline J gene. J was trimmed by 6 bases and V by 0 bases; bases with no gene match: 13. Looked up from germline, CDR1 is WNHNN and CDR2 is SYGVQD (reference sequence). There are 18 residues in the CDR3.